The 18 T cell receptor beta chains below come from one sample, sequenced in a study of Ad26.COV2.S vaccination and SARS-CoV-2 variants. This table comes from immunoSEQ multiplex PCR, and its TCRdb copy is limited to in-frame clones, with some not included. The sample lists more than 300,000 clones, 65% to 90% occurring once. Noted treatment: roughly 20 received Ad26.COV2.S at low or high dose, single or two shots; 5 received placebo; per-sample allocation not given. Samples were taken on day 63 after the first vaccine or placebo injection. The sequencing used peripheral blood, collected in a trial of Ad26.COV2.S vaccine versus placebo. These receptors all stem from a person between 18 and 59 years old who received the Ad26.COV2.S COVID-19 vaccine or a placebo.

The chain carries TRBV28 and TRBJ2-2, with TRBD1 matching over 10 bases. The germline V gene has CDR1 MDHEN and CDR2 SYDVKM. The CDR3 has 14 amino acids. The V gene end was trimmed by 6 bases and the J gene end by 4 bases; junction bases not matched to a gene: 2. The CDR3 protein is CASRTGGLTGELFF. The CDR3 DNA reads TGTGCCAGCAGGACAGGGGGCCTCACCGGGGAGCTGTTTTTT.

In DNA form, the CDR3 reads TGTGCCAGCAGCTTCCGGACAACCGGGGAGACCCAGTACTTC. Its translation: CASSFRTTGETQYF. V usage is TRBV7-9 and J usage is TRBJ2-5; the D gene is possibly TRBD1 (5 bases). Germline V gene data show CDR1 as SEHNR and CDR2 as FQNEAQ (reference sequence). This CDR3 has 14 residues. Trimming took 3 bases from V and 5 from J, leaving 13 bases between them. The variable domain in full, completed from reference TRBV7-9 and TRBJ2-5, reads DTGVSQNPRHKITKRGQNVTFRCDPISEHNRLYWYRQTLGQGPEFLTYFQNEAQLEKSRLLSDRFSAERPKGSFSTLEIQRTEQGDSAMYLCASSFRTTGETQYFGPGTRLLVL.

This clone has a single count. The V call is TRBV19, the J call TRBJ2-3, with 10 positions matching TRBD2. CDR3 size: 18 residues. Germline lookup yields CDR1 LNHDA and CDR2 SQIVND (reference sequence). The ends lost 5 bases at V and 2 bases at J; junction bases unmatched: 13. The DNA for the CDR3 is TGTGCCAGTAGTCCCTTCTCGGCTAGCGGGAGAGACACAGATACGCAGTATTTT. Protein sequence: CASSPFSASGRDTDTQYF.

This chain joins TRBV11-2 and TRBJ2-1, with D hard to call. Germline-derived CDR1 and CDR2 are SGHAT and FQNNGV. With 2 bases removed from V and 5 bases from J, the gap between germline ends came to 10 bases. The CDR3 covers 14 residues. The DNA for the CDR3 is TGTGCCAGCAGCTTAACTCCCGTCGACAATGAGCAGTTCTTC. Translated: CASSLTPVDNEQFF.

J is TRBJ2-7 and V is TRBV7-2; D is uncertain. In germline, CDR1 is SGHTA, CDR2 FQGNSA. The CDR3 has 14 residues. Trimming left V 5 bases short and J 4 bases short, with 15 bases between. CDR3 region: CASSAVRSVYEQYF. The CDR3 DNA follows: TGTGCCAGCAGCGCAGTACGGTCCGTATACGAGCAGTACTTC.

The V call is TRBV5-6, the J call TRBJ1-5, with TRBD1 matching over 8 bases. CDR3 length: 15 amino acids. The V segment lost 2 bases and the J segment 4 bases; nucleotides outside the gene matches: 5. The germline V gene encodes CDR1 SGHDT and CDR2 YYEEEE. DNA for the CDR3: TGTGCCAGCAGCTTCGGACAGGGACAGAATCAGCCCCAGCATTTT. This translates into CASSFGQGQNQPQHF.

The chain carries TRBV5-1 and TRBJ2-3; D is possibly TRBD2 (6 bases). Trimming cost V 0 bases and J 4 bases, with 9 bases left between them. CDR3 length equals 14 residues. Germline CDR1 and CDR2: SGHRS and YFSETQ. In nucleotides, the CDR3 is TGCGCCAGCAGCTTGGCCCCGGGGGCAGATACGCAGTATTTT. This translates into CASSLAPGADTQYF.

The V call is TRBV5-1, the J call TRBJ2-7, with TRBD2 identical over 12 bases. Germline CDR1 is SGHRS and CDR2 is YFSETQ. V shed 3 bases and J 5 bases; nucleotides not matched to a gene: 6. The CDR3 is 15 amino acids. The CDR3 bases are TGCGCCAGCAGCTCCTGGACTAGCGGGACCCACGAGCAGTACTTC. Translating gives CASSSWTSGTHEQYF.

This sequence joins TRBV28 and TRBJ1-2, with TRBD1 matching over 7 bases. Trimming removed 7 bases from V and 2 bases from J; junction bases left unmatched: 10. Germline CDR1 reads MDHEN; CDR2 reads SYDVKM. This CDR3 region has 15 residues. The CDR3 DNA follows: TGTGCCAGCATGGCGGAAAGGGGGCTGAACTATGGCTACACCTTC. As protein: CASMAERGLNYGYTF.

This chain links TRBV6-2 or TRBV6-3 with TRBJ2-3; 10 bases map to TRBD2. The CDR3 contains 19 residues. V lost 0 bases to trimming and J lost 2 bases; unmatched junction nucleotides: 11. Per the germline V gene, CDR1 is MNHEY and CDR2 is SVGEGT. The CDR3 loop is CASSYSGSGRASPTDTQYF. CDR3 coding DNA: TGTGCCAGCAGTTACTCGGGAAGCGGGAGGGCCTCGCCCACAGATACGCAGTATTTT.

This rearrangement joins TRBV6-6 to TRBJ2-1; 9 nucleotides match TRBD2. The CDR3 sequence is 15 residues long. CDR1 and CDR2 (germline): MNHNY, SVGAGI (reference sequence). The V segment lost 8 bases and the J segment 3 bases; nucleotides outside the gene matches: 8. CDR3 in DNA: TGTGCCAGCTCGACTAGCGGAGATTACTACAATGAGCAGTTCTTC. Its protein is CASSTSGDYYNEQFF.

Note on this clone: The junction and the germline gene differ at one end; a read error may be behind it. The V call is TRBV7-7, the J call TRBJ2-5, with D maybe TRBD2 (5 bases). Germline CDR1 is SSHAT and CDR2 is FNYEAQ (reference sequence). The CDR3 sequence is 13 residues long. The CDR3 region has the DNA TGTGCTAGCAGCTTAGCGCCAGGAGAGACCCAGTACTTC. Amino acids: CASSLAPGETQYF.

The chain carries TRBV7-9 and TRBJ2-7; D uncertain. CDR1 is SEHNR and CDR2 is FQNEAQ in the germline V gene (reference sequence). V lost 8 bases to trimming and J lost 5 bases, with 13 bases between them. The CDR3 has 12 residues. CDR3 nucleotide sequence: TGTGCCAGCGGCACCTCCCCCCACGAGCAGTACTTC. Amino acid sequence: CASGTSPHEQYF. Full variable domain (remainder filled in from reference TRBV7-9 and TRBJ2-7): DTGVSQNPRHKITKRGQNVTFRCDPISEHNRLYWYRQTLGQGPEFLTYFQNEAQLEKSRLLSDRFSAERPKGSFSTLEIQRTEQGDSAMYLCASGTSPHEQYFGPGTRLTVT.

This chain's CDR3 is CASSQGQGGNQPQHF. The CDR3 DNA reads TGCGCCAGCAGCCAGGGACAGGGGGGCAATCAGCCCCAGCATTTT. This chain uses TRBV4-1 with TRBJ1-5, with 11 nucleotides matching TRBD1. Germline V gives CDR1 MGHRA, CDR2 YSYEKL. With 3 bases clipped from V and 2 bases from J, the junction kept 0 bases outside the gene matches. The CDR3 is made up of 15 amino acids.

This clone was seen only once. The chain joins TRBV5-1 to TRBJ2-3; D is tentatively TRBD1 or TRBD2 (5 bases each). The CDR3 contains 17 residues. Deletions cut 0 bases from V and 0 bases from J, with 14 bases between. The germline CDR1 and CDR2 sequences are SGHRS and YFSETQ. The CDR3 nucleotides read TGCGCCAGCAGCTTGGTTGGGGGTATTACTAGCACAGATACGCAGTATTTT. It specifies CASSLVGGITSTDTQYF.

V usage is TRBV10-3 and J usage is TRBJ2-3; TRBD2 aligns across 9 bases. The CDR3 runs 19 residues. J gave up 6 bases and V 6 bases, and 22 bases lay outside the gene matches. Per germline, CDR1 ENHRY and CDR2 SYGVKD. As DNA, the CDR3 is TGTGCCATCAGAGGCACCAGACTAGCGGCTTTTACTCTTCTCGATACGCAGTATTTT. This sequence encodes CAIRGTRLAAFTLLDTQYF.

This chain connects TRBV5-1 to TRBJ1-4; D gene uncertain. The germline gives CDR1 SGHRS, CDR2 YFSETQ. The ends were cut back, 4 bases at V and 3 bases at J, with 16 bases in the middle. The CDR3 contains 16 residues. CDR3 sequence reads: CASSQGSQVANEKLFF. The CDR3 coding sequence is TGCGCCAGCAGCCAAGGGAGTCAAGTAGCTAATGAAAAACTGTTTTTT.

This clone appeared a single time. J is TRBJ1-6 and V is TRBV9; TRBD1 matches at 11 bases. V was pared by 0 bases and J by 10 bases, with 3 bases of the junction left unmatched. This CDR3 has 15 residues. Germline loops: CDR1 SGDLS, CDR2 YYNGEE. CDR3 sequence (DNA): TGTGCCAGCAGCGTAGGGGACAGGGGGACGTCACCCCTCCACTTT. Translated, it gives CASSVGDRGTSPLHF.